This T cell receptor (beta chain) was recorded in a study of blood T cell repertoires in COVID-19. About the study: The origin of the acute and convalescent COVID-19 samples was the United States, Italy and Spain. PBMCs, B-cell-depleted T cells, or T cells provided the cDNA or gDNA that made up the material.

Germline values: CDR1 MGHRA, CDR2 YSYEKL. The CDR3 is 15 amino acids. V lost 1 base and J lost 11; bases outside the gene matches: 7. Per the original data handling: Cell counts per sample came from amplifying reference gene primers. Measured with immunoSEQ multiplex PCR; TCRdb has only the in-frame clones, and not every one. Clone size and V and J calls were adopted from that table, with D and trimming inferred from the DNA. The table includes about 73,000 clones, roughly 80% detected once. This chain links TRBV4-1 with TRBJ1-6; 8 nucleotides match TRBD1. Sequenced material: peripheral blood. This TCR was sampled from a woman aged 60 to 75 with acute or convalescent COVID-19. The CDR3 spells CASSQGDRPGTPLHF. CDR3 coding DNA: TGCGCCAGCAGCCAAGGGGACAGGCCAGGGACACCCCTCCACTTT.